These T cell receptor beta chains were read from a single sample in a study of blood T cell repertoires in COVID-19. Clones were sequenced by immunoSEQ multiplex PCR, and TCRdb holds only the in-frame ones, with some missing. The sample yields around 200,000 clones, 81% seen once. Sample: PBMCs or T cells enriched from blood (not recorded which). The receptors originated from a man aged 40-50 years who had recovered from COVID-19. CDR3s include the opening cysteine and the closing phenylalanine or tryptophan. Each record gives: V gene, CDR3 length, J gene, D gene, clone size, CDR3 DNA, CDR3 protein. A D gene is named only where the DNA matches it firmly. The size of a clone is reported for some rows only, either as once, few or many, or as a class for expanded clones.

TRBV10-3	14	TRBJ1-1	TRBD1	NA	TGTGCCATCAGTAGACAGGGGGCGAACACTGAAGCTTTCTTT	CAISRQGANTEAFF
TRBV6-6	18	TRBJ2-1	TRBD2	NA	TGTGCCAGCAGTCCTAAGGGACTAGCGGGAGGGTACTACAATGAGCAGTTCTTC	CASSPKGLAGGYYNEQFF
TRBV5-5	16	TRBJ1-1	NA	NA	TGTGCCAGCAGCTTGTTACAGGTCGGACGTGACACTGAAGCTTTCTTT	CASSLLQVGRDTEAFF
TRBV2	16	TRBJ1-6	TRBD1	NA	TGTGCCAGCAGCGGTGAGGGACAGCGAGATAATTCACCCCTCCACTTT	CASSGEGQRDNSPLHF
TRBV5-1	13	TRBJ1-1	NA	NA	TGCGCCAGCAGCTTGGGGGCAGGTAATGAAGCTTTCTTT	CASSLGAGNEAFF
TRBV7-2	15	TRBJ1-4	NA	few	TGTGCCAGCAGCCCGGGGGGCCTCGACAGCGGAAAACTGTTTTTT	CASSPGGLDSGKLFF
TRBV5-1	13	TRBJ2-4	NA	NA	TGCGCCAGCAGCTTGGCGGGTCAAAACATTCAGTACTTC	CASSLAGQNIQYF
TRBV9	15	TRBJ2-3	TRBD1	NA	TGTGCCAGCAGCGAACAGGGGGCGTTCACAGATACGCAGTATTTT	CASSEQGAFTDTQYF
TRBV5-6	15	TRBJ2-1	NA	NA	TGTGCCAGCAGCTGGCAGGGGCCCTACTACAATGAGCAGTTCTTC	CASSWQGPYYNEQFF
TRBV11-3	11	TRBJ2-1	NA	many	TGTGCCAGCAGCTCCAGGTTTGAGCAGTTCTTC	CASSSRFEQFF
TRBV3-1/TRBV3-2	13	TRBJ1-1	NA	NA	TGTGCCAGCAGGAGACTCTCGAACACTGAAGCTTTCTTT	CASRRLSNTEAFF
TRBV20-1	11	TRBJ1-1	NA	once	TGCAGTGCTCACAGGAACACTGAAGCTTTCTTT	CSAHRNTEAFF
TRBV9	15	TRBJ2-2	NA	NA	TGTGCCAGCAGCGTCAGGGCAGCGAACACCGGGGAGCTGTTTTTT	CASSVRAANTGELFF
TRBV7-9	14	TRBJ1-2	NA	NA	TGTGCCAGCAGCTTAGCAAACCAGAACTATGGCTACACCTTC	CASSLANQNYGYTF
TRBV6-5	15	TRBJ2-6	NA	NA	TGTGCCAGCAGTTACGATGGTACAGGGGCCAACGTCCTGACTTTC	CASSYDGTGANVLTF
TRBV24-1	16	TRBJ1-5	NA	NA	TGTGCCACCAGTGTGGGGCGAGGAGATAGCAATCAGCCCCAGCATTTT	CATSVGRGDSNQPQHF
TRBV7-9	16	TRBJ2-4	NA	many	TGTGCCAGCAGCTCAGGGGCAGGACTAGCCAAAAACATTCAGTACTTC	CASSSGAGLAKNIQYF
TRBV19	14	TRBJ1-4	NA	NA	TGTGCCAGTAGACCGACAGCCAAGAGTGAAAAACTGTTTTTT	CASRPTAKSEKLFF
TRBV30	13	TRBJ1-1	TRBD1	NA	TGTGCCTGGAGTGAGGGACAGGGGACTGAAGCTTTCTTT	CAWSEGQGTEAFF